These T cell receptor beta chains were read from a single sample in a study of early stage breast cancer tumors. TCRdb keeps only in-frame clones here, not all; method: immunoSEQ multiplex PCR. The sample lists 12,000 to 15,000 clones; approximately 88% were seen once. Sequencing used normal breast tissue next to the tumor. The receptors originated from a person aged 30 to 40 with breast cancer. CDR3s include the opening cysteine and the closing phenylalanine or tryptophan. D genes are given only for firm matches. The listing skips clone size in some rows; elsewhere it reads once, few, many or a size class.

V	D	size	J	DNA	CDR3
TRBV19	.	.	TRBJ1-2	TGTGCCAGTAGTAGAGAAGGGGGTGGCTACACCTTC	CASSREGGGYTF
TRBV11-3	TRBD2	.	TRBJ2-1	TGTGCCAGCAGCTTTCGGGCGGGAGGGCCGACAGACAATGAGCAGTTCTTC	CASSFRAGGPTDNEQFF
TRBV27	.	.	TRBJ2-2	TGTGCCAGCAGTTTATTCTCGAAGGCAGGGGGGACCGGGGAGCTGTTTTTT	CASSLFSKAGGTGELFF
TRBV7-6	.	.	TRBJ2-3	TGTGCCAGCAGCTTAGTCGCTAGCACAGATACGCAGTATTTT	CASSLVASTDTQYF
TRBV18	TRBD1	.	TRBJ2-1	TGTGCCAGCTTTATTGGACAGGGGGACAATGAGCAGTTCTTC	CASFIGQGDNEQFF
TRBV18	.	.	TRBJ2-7	TGTGCCAGCTCACCCCGGGAAGACGAGCAGTACTTC	CASSPREDEQYF
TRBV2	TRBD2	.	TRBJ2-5	TGTGCCAGCAGTGAAGCTGGGACTAGGGGGGAGACCCAGTACTTC	CASSEAGTRGETQYF
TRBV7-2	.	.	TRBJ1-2	TGTGCCAGCAGCTTGCTGGAGCATGGCTACACCTTC	CASSLLEHGYTF
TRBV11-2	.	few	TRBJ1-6	TGTGCCACCACTCGGGGGATATTGGATTCACCCCTCCACTTT	CATTRGILDSPLHF
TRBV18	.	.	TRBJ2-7	TGTGCCAGCTCACCAGACTGGGGCGGCCGTAGCTACGAGCAGTACTTC	CASSPDWGGRSYEQYF
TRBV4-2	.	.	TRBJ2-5	TGTGCCAGCAGCCAAAGGGGACAAGAGACCCAGTACTTC	CASSQRGQETQYF
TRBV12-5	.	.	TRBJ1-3	TGTGCTAGTGGTTTCGGGCCACTATCTGGAAACACCATATATTTT	CASGFGPLSGNTIYF
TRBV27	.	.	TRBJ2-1	TGTGCCAGCAGTTTTTTGGCGGGCGCGGGCTGGCCGAGAAGTGAGCAGTTCTTC	CASSFLAGAGWPRSEQFF
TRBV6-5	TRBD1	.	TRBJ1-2	TGTGCCAGCAGGTCGGGGGACAGGAACTATGGCTACACCTTC	CASRSGDRNYGYTF
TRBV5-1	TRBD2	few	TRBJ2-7	TGCGCCAGCAGCGGAGGGACTAGCGGAACTTACGAGCAGTACTTC	CASSGGTSGTYEQYF
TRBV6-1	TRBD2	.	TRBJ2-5	TGTGCCAGCACGGTGGGGAGGGCCAAAGAGACCCAGTACTTC	CASTVGRAKETQYF
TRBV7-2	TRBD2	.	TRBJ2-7	TGTGCCAGCAGCTTAGGGACTAGCGGGAGCACGGAGCAGTACTTC	CASSLGTSGSTEQYF
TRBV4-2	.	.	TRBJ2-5	TGTGCCAGCAGCCAAGAAAGTAGTGGGGCGGGATTGAAGGAGACCCAGTACTTC	CASSQESSGAGLKETQYF
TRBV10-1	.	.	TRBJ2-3	TGCGCCAGCAGATCGAACGGCGGAGATACGCAGTATTTT	CASRSNGGDTQYF
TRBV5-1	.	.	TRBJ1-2	TGCGCCAGCAGCTCCCGGGACCACGGCCCGGGGACCTTC	CASSSRDHGPGTF
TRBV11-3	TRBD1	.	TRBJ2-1	TGTGCCAGCAGCTTAGATTTGGGGTCAGGGGGCTACAATGAGCAGTTCTTC	CASSLDLGSGGYNEQFF
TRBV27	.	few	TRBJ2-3	TGTGCCAGCACAGCGGCCACCTTAGCATCTACGCAGTATTTT	CASTAATLASTQYF
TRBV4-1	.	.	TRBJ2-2	TGCGCCAGCAGCCAAGCCCGCTACACCGGGGAGCTGTTTTTT	CASSQARYTGELFF
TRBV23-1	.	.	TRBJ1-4	TGCGCCAGCAGTCAATATCTGGGAAAACTGTTTTTT	CASSQYLGKLFF
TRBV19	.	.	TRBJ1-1	TGTGCCAGTAGTATAGGAGGGACCATCAACACTGAAGCTTTCTTT	CASSIGGTINTEAFF
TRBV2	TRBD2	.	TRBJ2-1	TGTGCCACGGGGACTAGCGGGAGCGCTGAGCAGTTCTTC	CATGTSGSAEQFF
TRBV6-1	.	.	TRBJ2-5	TGTGCCAGCAGTGTCGGGGAGACCCAGTACTTC	CASSVGETQYF
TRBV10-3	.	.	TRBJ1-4	TGTGCCATCGGCGGCAGTGAAAAACTGTTTTTT	CAIGGSEKLFF
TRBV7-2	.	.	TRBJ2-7	TGTGCCAGCAGTCCGGGCGGGTTGAGGGAGCAGTACTTC	CASSPGGLREQYF
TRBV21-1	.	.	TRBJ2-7	TGTGCCAGCAGCAGGGCGGCCGAAACTAGTGGGGACGAGCAGTACTTC	CASSRAAETSGDEQYF
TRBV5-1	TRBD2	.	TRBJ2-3	TGCGCCAGCAGCCCGACATCGACTAGCACTAGCACAGATACGCAGTATTTT	CASSPTSTSTSTDTQYF
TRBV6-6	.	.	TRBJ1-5	TGTGCCAGCAGATCTGGGGGCAATCAGCCCCAGCATTTT	CASRSGGNQPQHF
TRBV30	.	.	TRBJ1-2	TGTGCCTTCCTGGCGGGGAGGGTAGCTGGCTACACCTTC	CAFLAGRVAGYTF
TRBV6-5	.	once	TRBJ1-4	TGTGCCAGCAGTTCACCCGGGCAGTTTTTT	CASSSPGQFF
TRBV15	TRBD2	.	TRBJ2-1	TGTGCCACCAGCAGAGATACTAGCGGCAGATCTCCCATTTACTACAATGAGCAGTTCTTC	CATSRDTSGRSPIYYNEQFF
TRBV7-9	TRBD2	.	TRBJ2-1	TGTGCCAGCAGCTTGGGGGAGAGCGGGAGGATTCTCTTC	CASSLGESGRILF
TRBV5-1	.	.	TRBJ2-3	TGCGCCAGCAGCTTGGCCGGGGGGCAGGTAACAGATACGCAGTATTTT	CASSLAGGQVTDTQYF
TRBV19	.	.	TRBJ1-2	TGTGCCAGTAGTATACAGGGCCTAAGGACGCAGCGGGGCTACACCTTC	CASSIQGLRTQRGYTF
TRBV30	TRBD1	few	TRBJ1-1	TGTGCCTGGAGGCGTCGAGCGCAGGGGGGCGCTGAAGCTTTCTTT	CAWRRRAQGGAEAFF
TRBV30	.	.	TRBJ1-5	TGTGCCTGGAGCCGCAGACTCAATCAGCCCCAGCATTTT	CAWSRRLNQPQHF
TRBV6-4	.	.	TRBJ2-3	TGTGCCAGCAGTGATACTAGCACAGATACGCAGTATTTT	CASSDTSTDTQYF
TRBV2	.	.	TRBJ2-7	TGTGCCAGCCGGGGACCCCTGGGGGGAAGCTACGAGCAGTACTTC	CASRGPLGGSYEQYF
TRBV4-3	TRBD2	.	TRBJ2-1	TGCGCCAGCAGCCAAGATCTTGCTAGCGGGAGATACAATGAGCAGTTCTTC	CASSQDLASGRYNEQFF
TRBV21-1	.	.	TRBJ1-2	TGTGCCAGCAGCAAAGAAGGGGACAGGCGTTATGGCTACACCTTC	CASSKEGDRRYGYTF
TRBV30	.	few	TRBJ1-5	TGTGCCTGGAGGGGGGGACTGAGCAATCAGCCCCAGCATTTT	CAWRGGLSNQPQHF
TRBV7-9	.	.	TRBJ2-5	TGTGCCAGCAGCCCCACCCCCCGGGGCTCTCAAGAGACCCAGTACTTC	CASSPTPRGSQETQYF
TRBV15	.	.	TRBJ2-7	TGTGCCACCAGCAGGGGGGAAGGGGGCGAGCAGTACTTC	CATSRGEGGEQYF
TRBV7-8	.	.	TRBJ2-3	TGTGCCAGCAGCCCGCGGGCCGCCACAGATACGCAGTATTTT	CASSPRAATDTQYF
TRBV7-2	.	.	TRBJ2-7	TGTGCCAGCAGCTTAGACGACGGGAGAGGGTACGAGCAGTACTTC	CASSLDDGRGYEQYF
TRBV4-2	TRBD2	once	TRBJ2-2	TGTGCCAGCAGCCCCTTAGCGGGAGCGGGTACCGGGGAGCTGTTTTTT	CASSPLAGAGTGELFF
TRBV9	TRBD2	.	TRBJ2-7	TGTGCCAGCAGCGTAGGCGGGAGTGATCCCTACGAGCAGTACTTC	CASSVGGSDPYEQYF